Listed here are 8 T cell receptor beta chains from one sample, sequenced in a study of cytomegalovirus exposure and HLA in healthy donors. Vbeta (60) and Jbeta (13) primers were used in the PCR. Method: immunoSEQ multiplex PCR; TCRdb's copy keeps in-frame clones and lacks some. This sample yields roughly 74,000 clones, of which about 79% are seen a single time; around 1.5% belongs to the top ten. The sample was PBMCs. The origin of the receptors is a man between 35 and 55 years old in good health and CMV-seronegative.

The V and J genes are TRBV4-1 and TRBJ1-1; tentative D call: TRBD1 (5 bases). The CDR3 spans 13 residues. V was pared by 4 bases and J by 1 base, with 7 bases between. Germline V lookup: CDR1 MGHRA, CDR2 YSYEKL. The CDR3 DNA sequence: TGCGCCAGCAGCCGGAGGGGGAACACTGAAGCTTTCTTT. It is translated as CASSRRGNTEAFF.

The V and J genes are TRBV14 and TRBJ1-4; D perhaps matches TRBD1 (5 bases). V lost 4 bases and J 8 bases, leaving 14 bases between the germline ends. Germline values: CDR1 SGHDN, CDR2 FVKESK. The CDR3 length is 14 residues. CDR3 nucleotide sequence: TGTGCCAGCAGCCCTCGCCAGGGTGGCGAAAAACTGTTTTTT. Translation gives CASSPRQGGEKLFF.

The rearrangement joins TRBV30 to TRBJ1-5; D is uncertain. The length of the CDR3 is 13 residues. The germline V gene encodes CDR1 GTSNPN and CDR2 SVGIG (reference sequence). Trimming shortened V by 5 bases and J by 8 bases, and 16 bases separated the two germline ends. The CDR3 nucleotides are TGTGCCTGGCGTCGAAATGAGGGTGAGCCCCAGCATTTT. Protein sequence: CAWRRNEGEPQHF. Supplemented by reference TRBV30 and TRBJ1-5, the full variable domain reads SQTIHQWPATLVQPVGSPLSLECTVEGTSNPNLYWYRQAAGRGLQLLFYSVGIGQISSEVPQNLSASRPQDRQFILSSKKLLLSDSGFYLCAWRRNEGEPQHFGDGTRLSIL.

V and J are TRBV13 and TRBJ2-2, with D possibly TRBD2 on 5 matching bases. V lost 5 bases to trimming and J lost 0 bases, with 13 bases between them. CDR1 is PRHDT and CDR2 is FYEKMQ in the germline V gene (reference sequence). The CDR3 runs to 16 residues. CDR3 residues: CASSLLSGTNTGELFF. In DNA, the CDR3 is TGTGCCAGCAGCCTCCTTTCGGGAACGAACACCGGGGAGCTGTTTTTT.

This sequence joins TRBV15 and TRBJ1-5, with TRBD1 as a possible D gene (6 bases). The ends were cut back, 3 bases at V and 7 bases at J, with 16 bases in the middle. CDR3 length equals 15 residues. CDR1 is LNHNV, CDR2 YYDKDF, per germline (reference sequence). CDR3 bases: TGTGCCACCAGCAGGGAGGGAGGGGGAGGGCAGCCCCAGCATTTT. This sequence encodes CATSREGGGGQPQHF.

The chain links TRBV6-5 to TRBJ2-2; the D is unclear. Per the germline V gene, CDR1 is MNHEY and CDR2 is SVGAGI. The CDR3 covers 15 residues. V gave up 6 bases and J gave up 5 bases, with 16 bases separating them. The CDR3 coding sequence is TGTGCCAGCAGACTCTCTTTGGCTAGGACCGGGGAGCTGTTTTTT. Translation gives CASRLSLARTGELFF.

This sequence joins TRBV4-1 and TRBJ1-1; the D gene is possibly TRBD1 (6 bases). Trimming pared 8 bases from V and 0 bases from J, leaving 16 bases between. This CDR3 has 15 residues. Germline CDR1 reads MGHRA; CDR2 reads YSYEKL. The CDR3, as DNA: TGCGCCAGCCACAGGGCAGGCGACATGAACACTGAAGCTTTCTTT. This sequence encodes CASHRAGDMNTEAFF.

V usage is TRBV5-6 and J usage is TRBJ2-1; 10 bases map to TRBD2. There are 16 residues in the CDR3. The J segment lost 9 bases and the V segment lost 2 bases, leaving 11 bases of the junction unmatched. Germline lookup yields CDR1 SGHDT and CDR2 YYEEEE. CDR3 protein: CASSFLKREGFGEQFF. DNA for the CDR3: TGTGCCAGCAGCTTCCTAAAGCGGGAGGGCTTCGGTGAGCAGTTCTTC.